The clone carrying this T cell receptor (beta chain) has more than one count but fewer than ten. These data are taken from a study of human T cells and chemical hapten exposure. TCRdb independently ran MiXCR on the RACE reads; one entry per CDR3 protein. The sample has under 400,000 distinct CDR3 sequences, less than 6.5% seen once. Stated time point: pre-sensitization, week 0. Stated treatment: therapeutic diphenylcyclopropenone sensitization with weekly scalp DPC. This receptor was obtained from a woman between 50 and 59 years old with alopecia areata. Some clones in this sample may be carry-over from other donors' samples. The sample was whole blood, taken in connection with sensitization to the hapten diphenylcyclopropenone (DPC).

The CDR3 reads CASSQAGGRSSYNEQFF. The DNA of the CDR3 is TGCGCCAGCAGCCAAGCGGGGGGACGAAGCTCCTACAATGAGCAGTTCTTC. This chain links TRBV4-1 with TRBJ2-1; TRBD2 matches at 7 bases. This CDR3 is built from 17 residues. V gave up 1 base and J gave up 0 bases; unmatched junction bases: 6. Germline V CDR1 and CDR2: MGHRA, YSYEKL.